The TCR beta chain under discussion was sequenced for a study of IL-17A CD8 T cells in psoriatic arthritis synovium. Regarding the complete study: The goal of the study was to characterize the phenotype, molecular profile and function of synovial IL-17A+CD8+ T cells in the pathogenesis of psoriatic arthritis. Overall study outcomes, separate from this receptor: Only three patients were covered by TCR sequencing, and this limited sample size was acknowledged by the authors. Because no psoriatic arthritis synovial tissue samples were available, cells were taken from synovial fluid instead of synovial tissue. Morisita overlap indices above 0.8 were seen in a couple of patients because many Tc17 clones were shared with the synovial Tc1 population. Although some individual clones took up over 4.5% of the repertoire, most synovial CD8+ subsets stayed polyclonal.

V is pruned by 5 bases and J by 10 bases, leaving 10 bases of the junction without a gene match. CDR1 and CDR2, per the germline V gene, are MNHNS and SASEGT. The CDR3 starts with the cysteine, ends with the phenylalanine, and has 15 residues. Just the 45-base CDR3 DNA is kept, in frame starting at base 1. Comment on this clone: Its target antigen remains unknown. No much larger clone is present one base from it, and per-base qualities are unavailable.

CD3+ T cells isolated by magnetic separation were stimulated with PMA and ionomycin for around 1.5 hours and then labeled using IL-17A and IFNgamma cytokine secretion assays. Synovial fluid effusions were aspirated from actively inflamed joints of psoriatic arthritis patients. Memory CD8+ T cells in synovial fluid were sorted patient by patient into Tc17 (IL-17A+) cells, bulk memory cells and Tc1 (IL-17A-IFNgamma+) cells in order to compare their TCR repertoires. Psoriatic arthritis patients met the Classification of Psoriatic Arthritis Study Group (CASPAR) criteria. Cytokine-secreting cells were counterstained with viability dye and anti-CD3, CD8, CD14 and CD4 antibodies and sorted on a BD FACSAria. Sorted CD8+ T cell subsets from the synovial fluid of a few patients with psoriatic arthritis were subjected to TCRbeta sequencing. Before use, synovial fluid mononuclear cells were separated with Lymphoprep and cryopreserved in liquid nitrogen. The medium used for cryopreservation was made up of about 50% fetal calf serum and about 9.8% dimethyl sulfoxide.

After DNA extraction (Qiagen), TCRbeta V-D-J rearrangements were amplified in a bias-controlled manner and then sequenced at high throughput (immunoSEQ; Adaptive Biotech). On the study's bioinformatics: The immunoSEQ Analyzer platform was used for sequence-level analysis of productive sequences. Clonality was calculated as 1 minus Pielou's evenness, so values run from 0 (highly polyclonal) up to 1 (monoclonal). The Morisita index, which runs from 0 (no similarity) to 1 (complete similarity), was used to measure repertoire overlap between subsets. TCRdb retrieved this table from immuneACCESS and kept in-frame rearrangements only. Not all clones are present; in checked studies, unresolved V genes account for under half, and no reason is known for the remainder. That table supplies the V and J calls and clone size; D and trimming were determined from the DNA. The table for this sample lists thousands of clones; around 72% of them were counted only once. Around a tenth of the sample lies in the top ten.

Sequenced material: IFN-gamma+ CD8+ T cells from synovial fluid. This sample's cell subset or site label indicates: IL-17A-IFNgamma+ memory CD8+ (Tc1) cells. The chain is assembled from TRBV6-1 and TRBJ2-2; TRBD2 fits 10 bases in the junction. The clonotype originates from a human donor with psoriatic arthritis. The bases are TGTGCCAGCAGTAGTAGTCTAGCGGGAGCTGAGGAGCTGTTTTTT. The encoded protein is CASSSSLAGAEELFF.